This T cell receptor beta chain comes out of a study of cytomegalovirus exposure and HLA in healthy donors. Study outcomes and limitations: In a later analysis, specific HLA alleles were associated with about 18,000 TCR beta sequences at a 0.05 false discovery rate. Rare TCR sequences dominated, though some public TCRs recurred in many donors. Several top significant clusters appeared, in a later analysis, to be linked to common viral pathogens. TCR beta chain V- and J-gene trimming was linked, in a later analysis, to a missense variant in DCLRE1C.

Germline V lookup: CDR1 ENHRY, CDR2 SYGVKD. The CDR3 sequence is 13 residues long. Between the trimmed V and J ends, which lost 5 bases and 3 bases, there was a span of 8 bases. The study ran its PCR with 60 Vbeta and 13 Jbeta primers. Here immunoSEQ multiplex PCR was the method, and the copy in TCRdb shows in-frame clones only, minus some. Of fewer than 150,000 clones in the sample, around 80% were seen once. To note about this clone: The antigen remains unidentified.

The receptor was derived from a woman aged 40 to 49 in good health and CMV-seropositive. The sample taken for sequencing was PBMCs. The J gene is TRBJ1-5, the V gene TRBV10-3; D possibly corresponds to TRBD1 (6 bases). The CDR3 loop is CAISWDTNQPQHF. CDR3 coding DNA: TGTGCCATCAGTTGGGACACCAATCAGCCCCAGCATTTT.